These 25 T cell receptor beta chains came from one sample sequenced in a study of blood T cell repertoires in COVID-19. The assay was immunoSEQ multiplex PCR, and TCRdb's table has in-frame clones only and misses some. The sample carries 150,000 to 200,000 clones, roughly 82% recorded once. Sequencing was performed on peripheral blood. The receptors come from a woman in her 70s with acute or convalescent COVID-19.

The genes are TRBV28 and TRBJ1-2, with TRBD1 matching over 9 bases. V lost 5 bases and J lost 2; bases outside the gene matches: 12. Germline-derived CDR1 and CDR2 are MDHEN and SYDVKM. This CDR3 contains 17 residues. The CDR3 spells CASSPGTGKDWNYGYTF. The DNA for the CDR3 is TGTGCCAGCAGTCCCGGGACAGGGAAGGATTGGAACTATGGCTACACCTTC.

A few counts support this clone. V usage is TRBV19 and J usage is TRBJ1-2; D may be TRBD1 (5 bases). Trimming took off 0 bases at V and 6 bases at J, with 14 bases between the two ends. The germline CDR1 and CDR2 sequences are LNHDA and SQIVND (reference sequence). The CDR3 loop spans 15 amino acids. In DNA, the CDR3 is TGTGCCAGTAGTATAGAGAGACAGTCGAGGAATGGCTACACCTTC. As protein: CASSIERQSRNGYTF.

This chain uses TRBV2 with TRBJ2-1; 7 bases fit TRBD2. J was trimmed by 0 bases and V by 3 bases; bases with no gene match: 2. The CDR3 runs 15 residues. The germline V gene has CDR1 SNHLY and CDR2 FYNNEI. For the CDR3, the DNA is TGTGCCAGCAGTGACCTAGCGGCCTCCTACAATGAGCAGTTCTTC. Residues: CASSDLAASYNEQFF.

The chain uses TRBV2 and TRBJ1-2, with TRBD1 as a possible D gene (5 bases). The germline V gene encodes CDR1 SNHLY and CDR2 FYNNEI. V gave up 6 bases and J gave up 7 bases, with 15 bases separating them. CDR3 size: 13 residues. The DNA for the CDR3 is TGTGCCAGCAGGGAGACAGAGTGGGGTGGCTACACCTTC. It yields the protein CASRETEWGGYTF.

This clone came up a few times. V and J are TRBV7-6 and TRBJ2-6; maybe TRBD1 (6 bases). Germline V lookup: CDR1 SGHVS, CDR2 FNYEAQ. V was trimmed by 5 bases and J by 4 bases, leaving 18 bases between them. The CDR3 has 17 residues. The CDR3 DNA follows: TGTGCCAGCAGCGTAGACTGGGCAGGGGCCGGGGCCAACGTCCTGACTTTC. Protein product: CASSVDWAGAGANVLTF.

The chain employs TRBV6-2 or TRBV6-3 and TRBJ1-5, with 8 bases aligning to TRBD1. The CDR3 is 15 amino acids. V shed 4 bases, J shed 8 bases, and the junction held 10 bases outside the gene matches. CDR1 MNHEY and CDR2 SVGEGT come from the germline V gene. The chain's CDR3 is CASSWAARGLKPQHF. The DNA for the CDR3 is TGTGCCAGCAGTTGGGCGGCCAGGGGGCTTAAGCCCCAGCATTTT.

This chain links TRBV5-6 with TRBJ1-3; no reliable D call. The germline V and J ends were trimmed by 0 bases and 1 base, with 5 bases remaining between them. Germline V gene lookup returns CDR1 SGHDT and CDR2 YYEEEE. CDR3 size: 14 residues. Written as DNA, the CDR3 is TGTGCCAGCAGCTTGGAACTGTCTGGAAACACCATATATTTT. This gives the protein CASSLELSGNTIYF.

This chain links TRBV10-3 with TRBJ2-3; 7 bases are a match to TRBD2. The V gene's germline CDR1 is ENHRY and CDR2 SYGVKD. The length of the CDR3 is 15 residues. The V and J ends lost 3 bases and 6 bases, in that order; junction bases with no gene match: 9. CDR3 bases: TGTGCCATCAGTGATGGGAGCGGGATATTGGATACGCAGTATTTT. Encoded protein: CAISDGSGILDTQYF.

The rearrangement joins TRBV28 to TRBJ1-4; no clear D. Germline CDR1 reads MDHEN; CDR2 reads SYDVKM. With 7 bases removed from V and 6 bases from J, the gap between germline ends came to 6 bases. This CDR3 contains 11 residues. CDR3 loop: CASTSDEKLFF. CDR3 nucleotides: TGTGCCAGCACCTCAGATGAAAAACTGTTTTTT.

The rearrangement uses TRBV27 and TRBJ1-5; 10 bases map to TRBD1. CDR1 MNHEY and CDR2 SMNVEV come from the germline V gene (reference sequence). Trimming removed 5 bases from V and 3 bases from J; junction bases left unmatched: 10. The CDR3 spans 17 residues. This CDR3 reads CASSPWDRGGVNQPQHF. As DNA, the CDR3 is TGTGCCAGCAGTCCCTGGGACAGGGGTGGGGTCAATCAGCCCCAGCATTTT.

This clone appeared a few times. The CDR3 is CASSIGAAPIVYGYTF. The CDR3 region has the DNA TGTGCCAGTAGTATTGGGGCAGCCCCTATTGTCTATGGCTACACCTTC. V usage is TRBV19 and J usage is TRBJ1-2; D is perhaps TRBD1 (5 bases). The CDR3 sequence is 16 residues long. Germline V CDR1 and CDR2: LNHDA, SQIVND (reference sequence). V lost 3 bases and J lost 4, with 18 bases in between. Combining the CDR3 with reference TRBV19 and TRBJ1-2 gives the whole variable domain DGGITQSPKYLFRKEGQNVTLSCEQNLNHDAMYWYRQDPGQGLRLIYYSQIVNDFQKGDIAEGYSVSREKKESFPLTVTSAQKNPTAFYLCASSIGAAPIVYGYTFGSGTRLTVV.

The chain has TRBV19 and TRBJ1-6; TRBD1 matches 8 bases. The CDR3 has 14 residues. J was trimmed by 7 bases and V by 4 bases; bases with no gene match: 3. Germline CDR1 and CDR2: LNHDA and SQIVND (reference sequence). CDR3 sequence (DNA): TGTGCCAGTAGTAGACAGGGGCGCAATTCACCCCTCCACTTT. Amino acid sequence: CASSRQGRNSPLHF.

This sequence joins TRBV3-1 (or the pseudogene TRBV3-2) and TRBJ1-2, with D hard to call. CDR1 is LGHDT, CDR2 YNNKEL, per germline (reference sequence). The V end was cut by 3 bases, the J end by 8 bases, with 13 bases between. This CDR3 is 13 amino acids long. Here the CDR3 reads CASSQGRQRGYTF. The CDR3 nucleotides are TGTGCCAGCAGCCAGGGGAGACAAAGAGGCTACACCTTC.

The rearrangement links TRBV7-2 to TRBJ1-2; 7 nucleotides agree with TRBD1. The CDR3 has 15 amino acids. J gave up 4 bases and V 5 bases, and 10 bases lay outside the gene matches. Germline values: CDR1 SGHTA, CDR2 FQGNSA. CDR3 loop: CASSAERGRTYGYTF. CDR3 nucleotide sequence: TGTGCCAGCAGCGCAGAGAGGGGGCGCACCTATGGCTACACCTTC.

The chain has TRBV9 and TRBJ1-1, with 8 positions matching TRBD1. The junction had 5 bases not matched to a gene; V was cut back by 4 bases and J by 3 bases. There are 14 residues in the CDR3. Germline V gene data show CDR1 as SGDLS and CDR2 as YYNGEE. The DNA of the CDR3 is TGTGCCAGCAGCCTTAAACAGGGGGACACTGAAGCTTTCTTT. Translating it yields CASSLKQGDTEAFF. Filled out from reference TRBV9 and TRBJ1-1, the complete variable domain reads DSGVTQTPKHLITATGQRVTLRCSPRSGDLSVYWYQQSLDQGLQFLIQYYNGEERAKGNILERFSAQQFPDLHSELNLSSLELGDSALYFCASSLKQGDTEAFFGQGTRLTVV.

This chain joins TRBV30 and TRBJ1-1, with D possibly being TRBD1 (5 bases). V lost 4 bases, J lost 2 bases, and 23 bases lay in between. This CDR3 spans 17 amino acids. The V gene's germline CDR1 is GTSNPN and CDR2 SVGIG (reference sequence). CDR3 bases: TGTGCCTGGAAATTTACTACCATGTGGGGGGGAAACACTGAAGCTTTCTTT. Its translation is CAWKFTTMWGGNTEAFF.

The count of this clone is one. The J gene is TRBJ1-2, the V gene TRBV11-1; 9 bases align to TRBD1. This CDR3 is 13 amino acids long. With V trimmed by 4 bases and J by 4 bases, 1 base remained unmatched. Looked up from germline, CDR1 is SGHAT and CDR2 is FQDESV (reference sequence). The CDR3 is CASSSGQGYGYTF. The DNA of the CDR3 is TGTGCCAGCAGCTCGGGACAGGGCTATGGCTACACCTTC.

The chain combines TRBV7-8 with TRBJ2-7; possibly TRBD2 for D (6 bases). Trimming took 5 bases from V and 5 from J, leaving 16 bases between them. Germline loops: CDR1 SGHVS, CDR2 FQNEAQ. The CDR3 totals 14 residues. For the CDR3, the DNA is TGTGCCAGCAGCCGACTAGGCGTTTTCGACGAGCAGTACTTC. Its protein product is CASSRLGVFDEQYF.

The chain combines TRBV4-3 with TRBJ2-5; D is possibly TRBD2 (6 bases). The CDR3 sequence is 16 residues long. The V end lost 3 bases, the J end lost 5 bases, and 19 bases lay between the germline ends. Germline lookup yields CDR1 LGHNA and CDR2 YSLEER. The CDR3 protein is CASSQGEAPGRETQYF. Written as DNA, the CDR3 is TGCGCCAGCAGCCAGGGGGAAGCGCCTGGGAGGGAGACCCAGTACTTC.

CDR3 amino acids: CATSRDPVINSYQPQHF. The CDR3 DNA sequence: TGTGCCACCAGCAGAGACCCGGTTATCAACAGTTATCAGCCCCAGCATTTT. The V and J genes are TRBV15 and TRBJ1-5; D uncertain. From germline, CDR1 is LNHNV and CDR2 YYDKDF (reference sequence). V was shortened by 0 bases and J by 5 bases, with 17 bases between the two germline ends. This CDR3 comprises 17 residues.

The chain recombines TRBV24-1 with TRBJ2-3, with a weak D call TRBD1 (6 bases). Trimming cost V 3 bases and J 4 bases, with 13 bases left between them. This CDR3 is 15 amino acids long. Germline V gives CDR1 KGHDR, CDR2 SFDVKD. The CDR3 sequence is CATSDLTGFPDTQYF. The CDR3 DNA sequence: TGTGCCACCAGTGATCTCACAGGGTTCCCAGATACGCAGTATTTT.

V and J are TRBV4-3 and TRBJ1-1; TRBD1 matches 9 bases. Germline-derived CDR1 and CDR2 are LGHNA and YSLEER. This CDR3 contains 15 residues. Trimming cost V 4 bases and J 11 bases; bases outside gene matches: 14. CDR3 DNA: TGCGCCAGCAGCCCGGGAACAGGGGGCCCCTTCCGGGCTTTCTTT. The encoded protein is CASSPGTGGPFRAFF.

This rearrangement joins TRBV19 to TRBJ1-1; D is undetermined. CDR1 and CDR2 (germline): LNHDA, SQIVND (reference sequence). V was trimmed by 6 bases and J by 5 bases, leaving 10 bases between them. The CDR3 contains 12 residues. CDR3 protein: CASRRSGTEAFF. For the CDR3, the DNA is TGTGCCAGTAGAAGGTCCGGGACTGAAGCTTTCTTT.

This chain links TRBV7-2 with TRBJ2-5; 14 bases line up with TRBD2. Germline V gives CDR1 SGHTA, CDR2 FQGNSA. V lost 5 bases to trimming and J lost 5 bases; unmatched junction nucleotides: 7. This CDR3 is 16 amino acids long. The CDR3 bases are TGTGCCAGCAGCGGCTCCGGGACTAGCGGGAGCGAGACCCAGTACTTC. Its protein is CASSGSGTSGSETQYF.

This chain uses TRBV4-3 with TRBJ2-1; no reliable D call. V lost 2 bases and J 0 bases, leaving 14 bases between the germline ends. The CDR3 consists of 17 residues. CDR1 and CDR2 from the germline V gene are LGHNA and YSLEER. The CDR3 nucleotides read TGCGCCAGCAGCCAACAACCCGCCGCCAGCTCCTACAATGAGCAGTTCTTC. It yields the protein CASSQQPAASSYNEQFF.